This T cell receptor (beta chain) was obtained from a study of beta chain features in type 1 diabetes. A remark on this clone: Antigen: not known.

General study points: Naive, central memory and Treg TCRB repertoires appeared more alike in patients than in healthy donors.

Since all of the isolated RNA was reverse transcribed, expressed TCRB transcripts were what got sequenced. The repertoire was sequenced with immunoSEQ multiplex PCR; TCRdb's copy has only in-frame clones and lacks some. The data show 300,000 to 450,000 clones, 20% seen once. Researchers reported sorting CD4+ naive, central memory, regulatory and stem cell-like memory cells via CD45RO/CCR7/CD25/CD127/CD95/CD27. Per the germline V gene, CDR1 is SGHAT and CDR2 is FQNNGV. The CDR3 has 15 residues. Trimming at V came to 5 bases and at J to 1 base, leaving 5 bases not matched to a gene. The sample comprised naive CD4+ T cells from blood. This clonotype was obtained from a woman between 18 and 29 years old in good health. The V gene is TRBV11-2, the J gene TRBJ2-7, with 10 bases identical to TRBD2. The CDR3: CASSRLAGGSYEQYF. CDR3 sequence (DNA): TGTGCCAGCAGCCGACTAGCGGGCGGGTCCTACGAGCAGTACTTC.